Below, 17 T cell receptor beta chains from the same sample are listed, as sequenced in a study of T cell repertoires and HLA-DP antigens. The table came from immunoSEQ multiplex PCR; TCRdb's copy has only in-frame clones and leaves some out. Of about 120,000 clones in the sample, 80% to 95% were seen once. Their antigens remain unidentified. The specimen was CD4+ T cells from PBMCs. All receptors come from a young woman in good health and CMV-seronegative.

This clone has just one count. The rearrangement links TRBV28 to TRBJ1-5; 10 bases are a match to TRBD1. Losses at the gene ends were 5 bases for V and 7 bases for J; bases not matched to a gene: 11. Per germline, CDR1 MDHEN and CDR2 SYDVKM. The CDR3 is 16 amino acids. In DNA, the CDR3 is TGTGCCAGCAGTATGCCGGGGGGACAGGGGAACCAGCCCCAGCATTTT. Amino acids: CASSMPGGQGNQPQHF. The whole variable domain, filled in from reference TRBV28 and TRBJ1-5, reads DVKVTQSSRYLVKRTGEKVFLECVQDMDHENMFWYRQDPGLGLRLIYFSYDVKMKEKGDIPEGYSVSREKKERFSLILESASTNQTSMYLCASSMPGGQGNQPQHFGDGTRLSIL.

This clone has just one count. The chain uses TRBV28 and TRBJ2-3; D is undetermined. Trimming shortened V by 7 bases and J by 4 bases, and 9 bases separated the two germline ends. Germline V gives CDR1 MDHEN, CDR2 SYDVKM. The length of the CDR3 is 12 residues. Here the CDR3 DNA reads TGTGCCAGCAAACCTCAATCAGATACGCAGTATTTT. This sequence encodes CASKPQSDTQYF.

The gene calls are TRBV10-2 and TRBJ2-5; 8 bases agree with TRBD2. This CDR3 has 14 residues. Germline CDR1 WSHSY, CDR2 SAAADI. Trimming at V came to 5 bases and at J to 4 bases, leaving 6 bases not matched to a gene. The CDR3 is CASSPAGVGETQYF. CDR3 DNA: TGCGCCAGCAGTCCAGCGGGGGTAGGAGAGACCCAGTACTTC.

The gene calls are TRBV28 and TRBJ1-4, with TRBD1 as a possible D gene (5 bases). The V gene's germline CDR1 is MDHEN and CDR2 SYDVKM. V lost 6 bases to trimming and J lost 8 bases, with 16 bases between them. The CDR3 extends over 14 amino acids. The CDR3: CASSTRGDSEKLFF. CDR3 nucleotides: TGTGCCAGCAGCACAAGGGGAGATAGCGAAAAACTGTTTTTT.

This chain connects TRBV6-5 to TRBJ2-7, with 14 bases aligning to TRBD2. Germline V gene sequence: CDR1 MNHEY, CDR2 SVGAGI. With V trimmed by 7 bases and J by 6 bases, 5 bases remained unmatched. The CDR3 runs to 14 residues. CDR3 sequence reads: CASTSGLAGGEQYF. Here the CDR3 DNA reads TGTGCCAGCACCTCAGGACTAGCGGGAGGCGAGCAGTACTTC.

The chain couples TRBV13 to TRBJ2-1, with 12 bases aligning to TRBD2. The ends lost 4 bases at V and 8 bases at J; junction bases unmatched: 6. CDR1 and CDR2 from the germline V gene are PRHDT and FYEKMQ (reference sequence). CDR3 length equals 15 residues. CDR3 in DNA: TGTGCCAGCAGCTCGGCCGGGACTAGCGGGTATGAGCAGTTCTTC. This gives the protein CASSSAGTSGYEQFF.

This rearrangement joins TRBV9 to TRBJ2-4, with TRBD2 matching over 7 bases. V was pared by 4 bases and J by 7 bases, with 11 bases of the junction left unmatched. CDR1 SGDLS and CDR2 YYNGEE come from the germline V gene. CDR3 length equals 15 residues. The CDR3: CASSPGRRAWNIQYF. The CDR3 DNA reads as TGTGCCAGCAGCCCCGGGAGGCGGGCGTGGAACATTCAGTACTTC.

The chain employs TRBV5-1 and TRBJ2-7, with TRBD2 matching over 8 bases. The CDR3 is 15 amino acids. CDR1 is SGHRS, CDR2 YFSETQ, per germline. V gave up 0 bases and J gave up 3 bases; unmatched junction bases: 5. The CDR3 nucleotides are TGCGCCAGCAGCTTGGATACTAGCGGAGTCTACGAGCAGTACTTC. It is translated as CASSLDTSGVYEQYF.

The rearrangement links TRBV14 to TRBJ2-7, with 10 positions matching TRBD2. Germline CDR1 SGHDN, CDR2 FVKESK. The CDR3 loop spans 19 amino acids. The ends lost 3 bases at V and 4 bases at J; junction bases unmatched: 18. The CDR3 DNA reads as TGTGCCAGCAGCCACGGTCCGAGCGGGAGGGACGTAGGGGTATACGAGCAGTACTTC. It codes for CASSHGPSGRDVGVYEQYF.

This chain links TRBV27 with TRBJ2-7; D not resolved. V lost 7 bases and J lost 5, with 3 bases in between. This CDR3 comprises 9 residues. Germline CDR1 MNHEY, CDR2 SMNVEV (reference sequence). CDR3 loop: CASTHEQYF. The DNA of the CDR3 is TGTGCCAGCACCCACGAGCAGTACTTC.

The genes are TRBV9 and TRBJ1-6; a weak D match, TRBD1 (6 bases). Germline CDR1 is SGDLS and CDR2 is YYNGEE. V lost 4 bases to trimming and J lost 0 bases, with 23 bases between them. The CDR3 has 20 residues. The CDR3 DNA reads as TGTGCCAGCAGCCCCTCTCCGGGGGGGCTCCTAAGCTCCTATAATTCACCCCTCCACTTT. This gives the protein CASSPSPGGLLSSYNSPLHF. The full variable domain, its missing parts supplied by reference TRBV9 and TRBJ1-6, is DSGVTQTPKHLITATGQRVTLRCSPRSGDLSVYWYQQSLDQGLQFLIQYYNGEERAKGNILERFSAQQFPDLHSELNLSSLELGDSALYFCASSPSPGGLLSSYNSPLHFGNGTRLTVT.

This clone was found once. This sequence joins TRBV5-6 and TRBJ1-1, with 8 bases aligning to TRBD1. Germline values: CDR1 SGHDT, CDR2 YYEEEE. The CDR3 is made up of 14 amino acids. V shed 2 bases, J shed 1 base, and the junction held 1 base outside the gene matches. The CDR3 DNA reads TGTGCCAGCAGCTTCAGGGGGCGGAACACTGAAGCTTTCTTT. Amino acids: CASSFRGRNTEAFF.

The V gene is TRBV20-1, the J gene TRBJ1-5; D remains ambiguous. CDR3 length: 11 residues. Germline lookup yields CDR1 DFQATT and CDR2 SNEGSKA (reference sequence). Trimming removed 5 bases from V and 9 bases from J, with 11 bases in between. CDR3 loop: CSAGGVGPQHF. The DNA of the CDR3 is TGCAGTGCTGGAGGTGTAGGGCCCCAGCATTTT.

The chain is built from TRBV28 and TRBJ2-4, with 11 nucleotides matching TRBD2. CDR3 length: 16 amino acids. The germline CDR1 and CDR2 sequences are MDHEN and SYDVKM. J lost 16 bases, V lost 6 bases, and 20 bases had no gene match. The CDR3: CASRPAGLAGGVRKYF. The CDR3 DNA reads TGTGCCAGCAGGCCCGCCGGGCTAGCGGGAGGTGTTCGGAAATACTTC.

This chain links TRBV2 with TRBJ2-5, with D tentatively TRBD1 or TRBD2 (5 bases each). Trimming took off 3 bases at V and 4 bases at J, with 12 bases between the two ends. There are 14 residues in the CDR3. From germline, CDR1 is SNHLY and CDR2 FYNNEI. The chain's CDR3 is CASSDRVGGETQYF. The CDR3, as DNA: TGTGCCAGCAGTGACAGGGTTGGGGGAGAGACCCAGTACTTC. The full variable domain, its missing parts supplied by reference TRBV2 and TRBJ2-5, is EPEVTQTPSHQVTQMGQEVILRCVPISNHLYFYWYRQILGQKVEFLVSFYNNEISEKSEIFDDQFSVERPDGSNFTLKIRSTKLEDSAMYFCASSDRVGGETQYFGPGTRLLVL.

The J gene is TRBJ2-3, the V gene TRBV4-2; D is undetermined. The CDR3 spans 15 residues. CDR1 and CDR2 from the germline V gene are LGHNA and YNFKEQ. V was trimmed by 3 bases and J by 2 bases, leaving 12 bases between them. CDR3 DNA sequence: TGTGCCAGCAGCCAGGCGGATACGGTCACAGATACGCAGTATTTT. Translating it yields CASSQADTVTDTQYF.

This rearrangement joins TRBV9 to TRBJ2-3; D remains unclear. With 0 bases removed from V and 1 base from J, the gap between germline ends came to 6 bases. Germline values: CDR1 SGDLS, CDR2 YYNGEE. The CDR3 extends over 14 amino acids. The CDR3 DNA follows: TGTGCCAGCAGCGTAGACCTGGGCACAGATACGCAGTATTTT. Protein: CASSVDLGTDTQYF.